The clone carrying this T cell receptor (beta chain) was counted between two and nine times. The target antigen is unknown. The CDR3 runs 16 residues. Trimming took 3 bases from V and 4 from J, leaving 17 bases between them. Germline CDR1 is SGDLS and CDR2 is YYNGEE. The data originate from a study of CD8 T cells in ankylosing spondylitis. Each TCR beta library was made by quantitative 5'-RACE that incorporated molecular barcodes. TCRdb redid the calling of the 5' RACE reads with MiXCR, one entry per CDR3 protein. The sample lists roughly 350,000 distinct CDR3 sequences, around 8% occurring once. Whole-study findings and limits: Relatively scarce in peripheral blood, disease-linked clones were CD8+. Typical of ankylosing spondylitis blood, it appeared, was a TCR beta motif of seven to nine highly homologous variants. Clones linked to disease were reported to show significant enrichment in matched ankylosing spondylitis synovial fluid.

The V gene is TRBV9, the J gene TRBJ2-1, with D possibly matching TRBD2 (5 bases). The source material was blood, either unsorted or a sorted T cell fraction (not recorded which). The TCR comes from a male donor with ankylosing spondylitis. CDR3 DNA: TGTGCCAGCAGCGGATCTGGAGCGGCTGGATACAATGAGCAGTTCTTC. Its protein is CASSGSGAAGYNEQFF.